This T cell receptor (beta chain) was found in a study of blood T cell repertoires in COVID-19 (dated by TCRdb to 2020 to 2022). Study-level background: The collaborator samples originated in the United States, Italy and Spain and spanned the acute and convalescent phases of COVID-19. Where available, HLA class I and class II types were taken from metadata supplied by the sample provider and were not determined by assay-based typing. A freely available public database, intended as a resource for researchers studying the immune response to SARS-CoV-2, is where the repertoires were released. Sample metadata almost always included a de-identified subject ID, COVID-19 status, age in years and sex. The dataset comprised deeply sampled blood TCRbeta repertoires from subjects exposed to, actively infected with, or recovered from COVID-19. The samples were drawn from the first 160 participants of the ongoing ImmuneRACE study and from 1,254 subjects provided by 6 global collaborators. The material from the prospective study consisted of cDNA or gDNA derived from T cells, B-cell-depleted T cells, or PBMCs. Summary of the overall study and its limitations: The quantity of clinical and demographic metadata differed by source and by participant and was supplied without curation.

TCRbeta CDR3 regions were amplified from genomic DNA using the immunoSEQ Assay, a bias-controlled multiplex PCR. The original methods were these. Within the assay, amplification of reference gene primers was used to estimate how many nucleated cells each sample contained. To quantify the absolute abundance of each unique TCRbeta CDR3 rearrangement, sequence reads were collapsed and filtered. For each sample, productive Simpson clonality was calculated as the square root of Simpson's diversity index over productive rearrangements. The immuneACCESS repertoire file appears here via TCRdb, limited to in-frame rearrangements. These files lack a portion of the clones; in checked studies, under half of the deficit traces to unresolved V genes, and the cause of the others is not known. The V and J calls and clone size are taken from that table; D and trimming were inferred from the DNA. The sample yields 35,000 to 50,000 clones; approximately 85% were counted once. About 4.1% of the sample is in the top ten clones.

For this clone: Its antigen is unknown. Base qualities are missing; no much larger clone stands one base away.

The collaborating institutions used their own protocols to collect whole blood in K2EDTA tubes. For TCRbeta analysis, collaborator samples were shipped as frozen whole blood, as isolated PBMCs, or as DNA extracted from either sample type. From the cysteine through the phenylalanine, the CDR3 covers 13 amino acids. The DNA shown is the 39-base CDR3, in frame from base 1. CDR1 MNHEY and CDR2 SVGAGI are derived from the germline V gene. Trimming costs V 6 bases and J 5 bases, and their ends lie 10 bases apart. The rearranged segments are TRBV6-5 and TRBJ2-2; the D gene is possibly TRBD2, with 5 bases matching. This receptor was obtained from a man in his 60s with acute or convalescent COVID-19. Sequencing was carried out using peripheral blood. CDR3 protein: CASRGRRTGELFF. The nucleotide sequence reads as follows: TGTGCCAGCAGGGGGAGAAGAACCGGGGAGCTGTTTTTT.